A selection of T cell receptor beta chains follows, all from one sample in a study of shared clonotypes between healthy human individuals. Sequencing used immunoSEQ multiplex PCR; TCRdb keeps in-frame clones, though not all of them. The sample carries some 1.4 million clones, approximately 97% recorded once. The sequenced sample consisted of naive CD4+ T cells sorted from blood. These receptor sequences come from a man aged 25 to 45 in good health. Each CDR3 is given with its conserved first and last residue. The D gene is left open where the match is weak. Only some rows state a clone size, as once, few, many or a class for expanded clones.

clone_size: -
j_call: TRBJ2-1
d_call: -
v_call: TRBV9
cdr3_aa: CASSKGGENNEQFF
cdr3_nt: TGTGCCAGCAGCAAGGGCGGGGAGAACAATGAGCAGTTCTTC

clone_size: -
j_call: TRBJ1-4
d_call: TRBD1
v_call: TRBV27
cdr3_aa: CASSFGRGRDEKLFF
cdr3_nt: TGTGCCAGCAGTTTTGGGAGGGGGCGCGATGAAAAACTGTTTTTT

clone_size: few
j_call: TRBJ2-6
d_call: -
v_call: TRBV5-1
cdr3_aa: CASSLDPGANVLTF
cdr3_nt: TGCGCCAGCAGCTTGGACCCTGGGGCCAACGTCCTGACTTTC

clone_size: -
j_call: TRBJ2-7
d_call: TRBD1
v_call: TRBV7-2
cdr3_aa: CASSLRDSSSYEQYF
cdr3_nt: TGTGCCAGCAGCTTAAGGGACAGTAGCTCCTACGAGCAGTACTTC

clone_size: -
j_call: TRBJ2-7
d_call: -
v_call: TRBV7-2
cdr3_aa: CASSLGEGFRNEQYF
cdr3_nt: TGTGCCAGCAGCTTAGGCGAAGGGTTTCGGAACGAGCAGTACTTC

clone_size: -
j_call: TRBJ2-6
d_call: -
v_call: TRBV2
cdr3_aa: CAVYSSGANVLTF
cdr3_nt: TGTGCCGTCTACAGCTCTGGGGCCAACGTCCTGACTTTC

clone_size: -
j_call: TRBJ2-7
d_call: TRBD2
v_call: TRBV7-8
cdr3_aa: CASSPLTSGSYEQYF
cdr3_nt: TGTGCCAGCAGCCCCTTGACTAGCGGGAGCTACGAGCAGTACTTC

clone_size: -
j_call: TRBJ2-5
d_call: -
v_call: TRBV5-4
cdr3_aa: CASSRWWREEETQYF
cdr3_nt: TGTGCCAGCAGCCGTTGGTGGAGGGAAGAAGAGACCCAGTACTTC

clone_size: -
j_call: TRBJ2-1
d_call: TRBD2
v_call: TRBV9
cdr3_aa: CASSVDSGRSEQFF
cdr3_nt: TGTGCCAGCAGCGTAGATAGCGGGAGAAGTGAGCAGTTCTTC

clone_size: -
j_call: TRBJ2-2
d_call: -
v_call: TRBV25-1
cdr3_aa: CASRERLNTGELFF
cdr3_nt: TGTGCCAGCAGAGAAAGACTTAACACCGGGGAGCTGTTTTTT

clone_size: -
j_call: TRBJ2-7
d_call: -
v_call: TRBV5-1
cdr3_aa: CASSLVAAPEQYF
cdr3_nt: TGCGCCAGCAGCTTGGTAGCGGCCCCCGAGCAGTACTTC

clone_size: -
j_call: TRBJ1-1
d_call: -
v_call: TRBV5-4
cdr3_aa: CASGAYNKGGGEAFF
cdr3_nt: TGTGCCAGCGGAGCCTACAATAAGGGTGGCGGTGAAGCTTTCTTT

clone_size: -
j_call: TRBJ2-2
d_call: -
v_call: TRBV15
cdr3_aa: CATSQLRTLTGELFF
cdr3_nt: TGTGCCACCAGCCAACTCCGGACTCTGACCGGGGAGCTGTTTTTT

clone_size: -
j_call: TRBJ2-3
d_call: -
v_call: TRBV6-1
cdr3_aa: CASSVLTGVPDTQYF
cdr3_nt: TGTGCCAGCAGTGTTCTGACGGGGGTTCCAGATACGCAGTATTTT

clone_size: -
j_call: TRBJ2-6
d_call: -
v_call: TRBV12-1
cdr3_aa: CASSFASGPGANVLTF
cdr3_nt: TGTGCCAGCAGCTTTGCGTCGGGACCTGGGGCCAACGTCCTGACTTTC

clone_size: -
j_call: TRBJ2-2
d_call: TRBD2
v_call: TRBV27
cdr3_aa: CASSPLAGGAGELFF
cdr3_nt: TGTGCCAGCAGTCCACTAGCGGGAGGGGCCGGGGAGCTGTTTTTT

clone_size: -
j_call: TRBJ1-5
d_call: -
v_call: TRBV14
cdr3_aa: CASSQRGFNQPQHF
cdr3_nt: TGTGCCAGCAGCCAACGAGGTTTCAATCAGCCCCAGCATTTT

clone_size: -
j_call: TRBJ2-5
d_call: TRBD2
v_call: TRBV25-1
cdr3_aa: CASRLAGVETQYF
cdr3_nt: TGTGCCAGCAGACTAGCGGGGGTAGAGACCCAGTACTTC

clone_size: -
j_call: TRBJ2-7
d_call: TRBD2
v_call: TRBV29-1
cdr3_aa: CSVKGLAGGPLYEQYF
cdr3_nt: TGCAGCGTTAAGGGACTAGCGGGAGGGCCTCTTTACGAGCAGTACTTC

clone_size: -
j_call: TRBJ2-7
d_call: TRBD2
v_call: TRBV5-1
cdr3_aa: CASTLAGGRSYEQYF
cdr3_nt: TGCGCCAGCACGCTAGCGGGAGGCCGATCCTACGAGCAGTACTTC

clone_size: -
j_call: TRBJ2-3
d_call: -
v_call: TRBV5-1
cdr3_aa: CASSLAFRQGRPTTDTQYF
cdr3_nt: TGCGCCAGCAGCTTGGCATTTCGCCAGGGGCGCCCGACCACAGATACGCAGTATTTT

clone_size: once
j_call: TRBJ1-3
d_call: -
v_call: TRBV28
cdr3_aa: CASSQTGSSGNTIYF
cdr3_nt: TGTGCCAGCAGTCAGACCGGGAGCTCTGGAAACACCATATATTTT

clone_size: -
j_call: TRBJ2-2
d_call: TRBD1
v_call: TRBV27
cdr3_aa: CASTSSGQGNTGELFF
cdr3_nt: TGTGCCAGCACCTCATCGGGACAGGGGAACACCGGGGAGCTGTTTTTT

clone_size: -
j_call: TRBJ2-5
d_call: -
v_call: TRBV27
cdr3_aa: CASSIPGRETQYF
cdr3_nt: TGTGCCAGCAGTATTCCGGGGAGGGAGACCCAGTACTTC

clone_size: -
j_call: TRBJ1-2
d_call: -
v_call: TRBV29-1
cdr3_aa: CSVVSYGYTF
cdr3_nt: TGCAGCGTTGTCAGTTATGGCTACACCTTC

clone_size: -
j_call: TRBJ1-1
d_call: -
v_call: TRBV11-3
cdr3_aa: CASSPGGPNTEAFF
cdr3_nt: TGTGCCAGCAGCCCCGGGGGGCCGAACACTGAAGCTTTCTTT

clone_size: -
j_call: TRBJ2-5
d_call: -
v_call: TRBV27
cdr3_aa: CASSLLGFGVETQYF
cdr3_nt: TGTGCCAGCAGTTTACTAGGGTTTGGGGTAGAGACCCAGTACTTC

clone_size: -
j_call: TRBJ1-1
d_call: -
v_call: TRBV11-3
cdr3_aa: CASSLAPNTEAFF
cdr3_nt: TGTGCCAGCAGCTTAGCTCCGAACACTGAAGCTTTCTTT

clone_size: -
j_call: TRBJ1-1
d_call: TRBD1
v_call: TRBV5-1
cdr3_aa: CASSLHPGQKTEAFF
cdr3_nt: TGCGCCAGCAGCTTACACCCGGGACAGAAGACTGAAGCTTTCTTT

clone_size: once
j_call: TRBJ2-7
d_call: -
v_call: TRBV5-1
cdr3_aa: CASSSGTGSYEQYF
cdr3_nt: TGCGCCAGCAGCTCCGGGACGGGCTCCTACGAGCAGTACTTC

clone_size: many
j_call: TRBJ2-7
d_call: -
v_call: TRBV5-1
cdr3_aa: CASSLGASRSLYEQYF
cdr3_nt: TGCGCCAGCAGCTTGGGAGCTTCCAGGAGCCTCTACGAGCAGTACTTC

clone_size: -
j_call: TRBJ2-1
d_call: -
v_call: TRBV30
cdr3_aa: CAWSVVSAYNEQFF
cdr3_nt: TGTGCCTGGAGTGTAGTCTCAGCCTACAATGAGCAGTTCTTC

clone_size: -
j_call: TRBJ2-3
d_call: -
v_call: TRBV11-2
cdr3_aa: CASSLASWADTQYF
cdr3_nt: TGTGCCAGCAGCTTAGCGTCCTGGGCAGATACGCAGTATTTT

clone_size: once
j_call: TRBJ2-1
d_call: TRBD2
v_call: TRBV11-2
cdr3_aa: CASSRLGTSWFF
cdr3_nt: TGTGCCAGCAGCCGCTTAGGGACTAGCTGGTTCTTC

clone_size: once
j_call: TRBJ2-7
d_call: -
v_call: TRBV7-9
cdr3_aa: CASSPGTYGYEQYF
cdr3_nt: TGTGCCAGCAGCCCAGGGACTTACGGTTACGAGCAGTACTTC

clone_size: -
j_call: TRBJ1-1
d_call: -
v_call: TRBV6-6
cdr3_aa: CASRRRTSNTEAFF
cdr3_nt: TGTGCCAGCAGAAGACGGACCTCGAACACTGAAGCTTTCTTT

clone_size: -
j_call: TRBJ1-1
d_call: -
v_call: TRBV5-6
cdr3_aa: CASSLVVEYSMNTEAFF
cdr3_nt: TGTGCCAGCAGCTTGGTGGTTGAATACTCCATGAACACTGAAGCTTTCTTT

clone_size: -
j_call: TRBJ2-7
d_call: -
v_call: TRBV6-5
cdr3_aa: CASSIVGAYEQYF
cdr3_nt: TGTGCCAGCAGTATCGTAGGGGCCTACGAGCAGTACTTC

clone_size: -
j_call: TRBJ1-1
d_call: -
v_call: TRBV15
cdr3_aa: CATSPTGDPPHDTEAFF
cdr3_nt: TGTGCCACCAGCCCGACCGGTGACCCGCCGCATGACACTGAAGCTTTCTTT

clone_size: once
j_call: TRBJ2-3
d_call: TRBD2
v_call: TRBV5-4
cdr3_aa: CASSPGLVLTDTQYF
cdr3_nt: TGTGCCAGCAGCCCGGGACTAGTGCTCACAGATACGCAGTATTTT

clone_size: -
j_call: TRBJ2-7
d_call: -
v_call: TRBV5-1
cdr3_aa: CASGDPSTYEQYF
cdr3_nt: TGCGCCAGCGGGGACCCCTCGACCTACGAGCAGTACTTC

clone_size: -
j_call: TRBJ2-7
d_call: -
v_call: TRBV7-2
cdr3_aa: CASSLESGVVYEQYF
cdr3_nt: TGTGCCAGCAGCTTAGAGTCAGGGGTAGTCTACGAGCAGTACTTC

clone_size: -
j_call: TRBJ1-5
d_call: -
v_call: TRBV10-2
cdr3_aa: CASSESFYRSNQPQHF
cdr3_nt: TGCGCCAGCAGTGAGTCTTTTTACCGTAGCAATCAGCCCCAGCATTTT

clone_size: -
j_call: TRBJ1-1
d_call: -
v_call: TRBV28
cdr3_aa: CASSGPLDTEAFF
cdr3_nt: TGTGCCAGCAGCGGGCCCCTGGACACTGAAGCTTTCTTT

clone_size: -
j_call: TRBJ2-7
d_call: -
v_call: TRBV29-1
cdr3_aa: CSVTRRPSPPDYEQYF
cdr3_nt: TGCAGCGTTACCCGTAGACCTTCCCCACCAGATTACGAGCAGTACTTC

clone_size: -
j_call: TRBJ1-5
d_call: -
v_call: TRBV2
cdr3_aa: CASGPPPGYRQPQHF
cdr3_nt: TGTGCCAGCGGCCCCCCCCCGGGGTACCGCCAGCCCCAGCATTTT

clone_size: -
j_call: TRBJ1-1
d_call: -
v_call: TRBV6-5
cdr3_aa: CATTTAGGLTTEAFF
cdr3_nt: TGTGCCACCACCACCGCGGGCGGGCTGACCACTGAAGCTTTCTTT

clone_size: -
j_call: TRBJ2-2
d_call: -
v_call: TRBV19
cdr3_aa: CASSIGTTGELFF
cdr3_nt: TGTGCCAGTAGTATAGGGACCACCGGGGAGCTGTTTTTT

clone_size: few
j_call: TRBJ2-3
d_call: -
v_call: TRBV19
cdr3_aa: CASSRAAPDTQYF
cdr3_nt: TGTGCCAGTAGTAGGGCCGCCCCAGATACGCAGTATTTT

clone_size: -
j_call: TRBJ2-7
d_call: -
v_call: TRBV6-1
cdr3_aa: CASSEQGRSYEQYF
cdr3_nt: TGTGCCAGCAGTGAACAGGGGAGATCCTACGAGCAGTACTTC

clone_size: -
j_call: TRBJ2-5
d_call: TRBD2
v_call: TRBV18
cdr3_aa: CASSGNLAGVEETQYF
cdr3_nt: TGTGCCAGCTCAGGCAACTTAGCGGGAGTTGAGGAGACCCAGTACTTC

clone_size: -
j_call: TRBJ2-1
d_call: TRBD2
v_call: TRBV5-6
cdr3_aa: CASSQGLIGNEQFF
cdr3_nt: TGTGCCAGCAGCCAGGGACTAATCGGGAATGAGCAGTTCTTC

clone_size: -
j_call: TRBJ2-1
d_call: -
v_call: TRBV7-2
cdr3_aa: CASSLALGSAGLYNEQFF
cdr3_nt: TGTGCCAGCAGCTTAGCGCTGGGATCAGCGGGCCTCTACAATGAGCAGTTCTTC

clone_size: -
j_call: TRBJ2-1
d_call: -
v_call: TRBV5-1
cdr3_aa: CASSLSSGYNEQFF
cdr3_nt: TGCGCCAGCAGCTTGTCTTCGGGGTACAATGAGCAGTTCTTC

clone_size: -
j_call: TRBJ2-7
d_call: TRBD2
v_call: TRBV7-8
cdr3_aa: CASSFGTSGRKQYF
cdr3_nt: TGTGCCAGCAGCTTCGGGACTAGCGGGAGAAAGCAGTACTTC